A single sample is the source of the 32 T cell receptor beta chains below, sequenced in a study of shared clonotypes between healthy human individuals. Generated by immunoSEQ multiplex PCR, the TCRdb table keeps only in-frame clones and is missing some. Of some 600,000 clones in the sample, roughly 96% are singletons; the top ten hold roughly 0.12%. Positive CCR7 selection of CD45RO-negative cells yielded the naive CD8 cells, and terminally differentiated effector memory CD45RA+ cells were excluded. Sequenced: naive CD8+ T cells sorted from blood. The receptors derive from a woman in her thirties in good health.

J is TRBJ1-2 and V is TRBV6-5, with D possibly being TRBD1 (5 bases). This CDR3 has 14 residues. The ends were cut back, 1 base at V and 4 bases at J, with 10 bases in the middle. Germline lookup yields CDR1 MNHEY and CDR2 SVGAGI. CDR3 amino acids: CASSYLQGGYGYTF. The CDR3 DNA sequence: TGTGCCAGCAGTTACTTGCAGGGTGGCTATGGCTACACCTTC.

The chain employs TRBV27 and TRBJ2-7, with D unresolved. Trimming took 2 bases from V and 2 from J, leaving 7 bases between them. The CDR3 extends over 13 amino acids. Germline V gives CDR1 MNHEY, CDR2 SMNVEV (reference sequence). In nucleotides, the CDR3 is TGTGCCAGCAGTTTAGGAGATCCCTACGAGCAGTACTTC. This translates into CASSLGDPYEQYF.

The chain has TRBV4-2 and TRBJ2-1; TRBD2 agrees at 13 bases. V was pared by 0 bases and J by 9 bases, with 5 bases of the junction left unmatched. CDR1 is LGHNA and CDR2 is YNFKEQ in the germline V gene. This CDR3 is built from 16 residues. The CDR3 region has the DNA TGTGCCAGCAGCCAAGAGACTAGCGGGAGGTTGGCTGAGCAGTTCTTC. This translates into CASSQETSGRLAEQFF.

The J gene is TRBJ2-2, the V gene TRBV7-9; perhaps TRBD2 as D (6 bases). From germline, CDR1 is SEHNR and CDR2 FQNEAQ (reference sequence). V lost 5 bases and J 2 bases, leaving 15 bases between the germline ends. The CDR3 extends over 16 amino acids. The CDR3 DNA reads TGTGCCAGCAGCGGCCGGACTACGATTAACACCGGGGAGCTGTTTTTT. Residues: CASSGRTTINTGELFF.

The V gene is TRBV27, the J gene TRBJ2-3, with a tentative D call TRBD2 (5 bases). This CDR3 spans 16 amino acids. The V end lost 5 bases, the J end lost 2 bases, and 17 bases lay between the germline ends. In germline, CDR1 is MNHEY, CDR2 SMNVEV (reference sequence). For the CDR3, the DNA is TGTGCCAGCAGTCCCTTCGGAGCGGAGCCCACAGATACGCAGTATTTT. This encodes CASSPFGAEPTDTQYF.

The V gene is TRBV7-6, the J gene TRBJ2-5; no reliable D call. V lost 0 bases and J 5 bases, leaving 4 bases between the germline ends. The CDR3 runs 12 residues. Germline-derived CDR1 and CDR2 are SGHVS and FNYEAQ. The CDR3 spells CASSLASETQYF. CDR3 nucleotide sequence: TGTGCCAGCAGCTTAGCGAGTGAGACCCAGTACTTC.

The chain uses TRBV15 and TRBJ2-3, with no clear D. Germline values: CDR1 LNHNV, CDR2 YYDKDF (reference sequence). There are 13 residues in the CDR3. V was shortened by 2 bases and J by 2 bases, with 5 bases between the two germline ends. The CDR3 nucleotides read TGTGCCACCAGCAGACGCCCCACAGATACGCAGTATTTT. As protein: CATSRRPTDTQYF.

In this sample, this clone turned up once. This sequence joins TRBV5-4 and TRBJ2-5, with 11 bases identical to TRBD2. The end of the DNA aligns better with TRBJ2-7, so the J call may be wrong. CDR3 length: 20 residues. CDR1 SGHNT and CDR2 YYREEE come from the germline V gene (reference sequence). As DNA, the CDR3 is TGTGCCAGCAGCTTGGGCCCAGTCAAGGCTAGCGGGAGGAGCTCCTACGAGCAGTACTTC. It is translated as CASSLGPVKASGRSSYEQYF.

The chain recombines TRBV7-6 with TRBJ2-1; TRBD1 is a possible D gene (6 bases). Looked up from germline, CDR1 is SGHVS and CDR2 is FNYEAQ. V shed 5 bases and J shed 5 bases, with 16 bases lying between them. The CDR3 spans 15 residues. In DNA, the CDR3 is TGTGCCAGCAGCCCACATCTGGGACAAAACAATGAGCAGTTCTTC. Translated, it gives CASSPHLGQNNEQFF.

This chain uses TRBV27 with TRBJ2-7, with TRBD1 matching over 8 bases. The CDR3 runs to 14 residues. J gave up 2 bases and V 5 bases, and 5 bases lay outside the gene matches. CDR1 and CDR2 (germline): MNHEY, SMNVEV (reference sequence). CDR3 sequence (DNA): TGTGCCAGCAGTCCCGGACAGGGACCCTACGAGCAGTACTTC. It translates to CASSPGQGPYEQYF.

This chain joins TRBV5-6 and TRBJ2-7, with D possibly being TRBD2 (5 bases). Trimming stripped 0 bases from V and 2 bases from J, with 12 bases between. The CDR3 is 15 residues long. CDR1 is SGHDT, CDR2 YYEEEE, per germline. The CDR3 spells CASSLGRARTYEQYF. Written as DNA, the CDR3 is TGTGCCAGCAGCTTGGGGCGGGCCCGGACCTACGAGCAGTACTTC.

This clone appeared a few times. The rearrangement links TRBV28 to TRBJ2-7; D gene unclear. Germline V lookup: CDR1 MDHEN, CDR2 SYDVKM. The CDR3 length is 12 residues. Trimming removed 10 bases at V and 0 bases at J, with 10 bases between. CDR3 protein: CATTRGSYEQYF. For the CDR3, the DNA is TGTGCCACTACCCGAGGCTCCTACGAGCAGTACTTC.

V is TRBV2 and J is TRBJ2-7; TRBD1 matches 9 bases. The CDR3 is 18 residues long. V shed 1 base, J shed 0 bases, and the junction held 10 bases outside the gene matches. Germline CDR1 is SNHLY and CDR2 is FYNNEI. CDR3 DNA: TGTGCCAGCAGTGAAGGGAAAGGACAGGGGAAGATCTCCTACGAGCAGTACTTC. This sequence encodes CASSEGKGQGKISYEQYF.

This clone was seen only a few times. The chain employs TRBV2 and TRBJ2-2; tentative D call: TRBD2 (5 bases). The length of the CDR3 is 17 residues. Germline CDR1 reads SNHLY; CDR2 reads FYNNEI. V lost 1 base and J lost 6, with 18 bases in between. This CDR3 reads CASSEGSVRETAGELFF. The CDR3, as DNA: TGTGCCAGCAGTGAAGGCTCGGTCCGGGAAACCGCCGGGGAGCTGTTTTTT.

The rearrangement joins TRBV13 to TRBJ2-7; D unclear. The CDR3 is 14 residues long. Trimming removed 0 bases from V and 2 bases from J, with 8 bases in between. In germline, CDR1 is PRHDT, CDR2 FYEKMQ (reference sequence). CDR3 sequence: CASSLGEHAYEQYF. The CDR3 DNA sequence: TGTGCCAGCAGCTTAGGAGAGCATGCCTACGAGCAGTACTTC.

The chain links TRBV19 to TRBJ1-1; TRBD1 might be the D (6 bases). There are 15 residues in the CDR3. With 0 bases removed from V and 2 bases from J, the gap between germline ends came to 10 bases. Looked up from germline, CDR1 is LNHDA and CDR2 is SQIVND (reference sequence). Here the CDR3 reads CASSIDRGLNTEAFF. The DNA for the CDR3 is TGTGCCAGTAGTATAGACAGGGGACTCAACACTGAAGCTTTCTTT.

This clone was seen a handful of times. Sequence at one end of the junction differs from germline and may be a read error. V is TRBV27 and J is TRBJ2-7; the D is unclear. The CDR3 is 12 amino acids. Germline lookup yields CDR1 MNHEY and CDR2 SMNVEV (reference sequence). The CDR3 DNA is TGTGCCACCAGTGAGGTTGGGCACGAGCAGTACTTC. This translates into CATSEVGHEQYF.

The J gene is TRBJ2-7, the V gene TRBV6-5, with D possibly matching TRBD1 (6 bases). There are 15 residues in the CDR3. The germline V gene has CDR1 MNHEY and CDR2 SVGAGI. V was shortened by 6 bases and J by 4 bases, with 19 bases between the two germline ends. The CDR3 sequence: CASRTTQNQGYEQYF. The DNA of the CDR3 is TGTGCCAGCAGAACGACTCAAAACCAGGGGTACGAGCAGTACTTC.

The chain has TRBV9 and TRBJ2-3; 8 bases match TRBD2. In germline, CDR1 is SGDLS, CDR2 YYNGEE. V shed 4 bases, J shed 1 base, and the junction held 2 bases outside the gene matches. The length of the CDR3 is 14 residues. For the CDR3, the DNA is TGTGCCAGCAGCCCGACTAGCGGCACAGATACGCAGTATTTT. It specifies CASSPTSGTDTQYF. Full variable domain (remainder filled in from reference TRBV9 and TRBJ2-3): DSGVTQTPKHLITATGQRVTLRCSPRSGDLSVYWYQQSLDQGLQFLIQYYNGEERAKGNILERFSAQQFPDLHSELNLSSLELGDSALYFCASSPTSGTDTQYFGPGTRLTVL.

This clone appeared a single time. The CDR3 loop is CASSARENQPQHF. Written as DNA, the CDR3 is TGCGCCAGCAGCGCCCGGGAGAATCAGCCCCAGCATTTT. The chain employs TRBV4-1 and TRBJ1-5; no reliable D call. The germline V and J ends were trimmed by 5 bases and 4 bases, with 9 bases remaining between them. CDR3 length: 13 amino acids. CDR1 and CDR2 (germline): MGHRA, YSYEKL.

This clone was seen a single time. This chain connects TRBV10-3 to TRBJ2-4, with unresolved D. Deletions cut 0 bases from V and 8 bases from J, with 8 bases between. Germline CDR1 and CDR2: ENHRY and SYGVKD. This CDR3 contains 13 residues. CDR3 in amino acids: CAISESGWDIQYF. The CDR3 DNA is TGTGCCATCAGTGAGTCAGGGTGGGACATTCAGTACTTC.

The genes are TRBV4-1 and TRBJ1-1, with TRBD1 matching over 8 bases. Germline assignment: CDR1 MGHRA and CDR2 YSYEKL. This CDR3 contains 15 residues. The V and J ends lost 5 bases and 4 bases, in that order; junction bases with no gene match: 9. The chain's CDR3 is CASSYGQGAGTEAFF. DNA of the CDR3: TGCGCCAGCAGCTACGGACAGGGAGCGGGCACTGAAGCTTTCTTT.

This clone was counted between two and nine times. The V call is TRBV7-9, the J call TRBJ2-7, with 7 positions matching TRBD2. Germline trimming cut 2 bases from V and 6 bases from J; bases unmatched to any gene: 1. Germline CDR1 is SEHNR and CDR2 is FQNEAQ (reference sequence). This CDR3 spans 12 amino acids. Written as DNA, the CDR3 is TGTGCCAGCAGCTTAACGGGGGGCGAGCAGTACTTC. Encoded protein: CASSLTGGEQYF.

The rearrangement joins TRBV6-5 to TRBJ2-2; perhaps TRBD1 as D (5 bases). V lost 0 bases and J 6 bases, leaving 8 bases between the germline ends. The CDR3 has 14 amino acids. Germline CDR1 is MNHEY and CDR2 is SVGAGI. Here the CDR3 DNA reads TGTGCCAGCAGTTACTCGCCAGGGCCCGGGGAGCTGTTTTTT. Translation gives CASSYSPGPGELFF.

CDR3 sequence reads: CASTGHQKTQYF. The CDR3, as DNA: TGTGCCAGCACGGGGCATCAGAAGACCCAGTACTTC. The chain joins TRBV7-6 to TRBJ2-5; either TRBD1 or TRBD2 may supply D (5 bases each). CDR1 and CDR2 (germline): SGHVS, FNYEAQ. This CDR3 region has 12 residues. Between the trimmed V and J ends, which lost 7 bases and 6 bases, there was a span of 12 bases.

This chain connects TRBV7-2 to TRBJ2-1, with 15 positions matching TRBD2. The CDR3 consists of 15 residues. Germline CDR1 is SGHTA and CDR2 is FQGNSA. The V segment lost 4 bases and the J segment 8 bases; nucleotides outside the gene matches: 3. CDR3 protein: CASSWTSGRADEQFF. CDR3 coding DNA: TGTGCCAGCAGCTGGACTAGCGGGAGGGCCGATGAGCAGTTCTTC.

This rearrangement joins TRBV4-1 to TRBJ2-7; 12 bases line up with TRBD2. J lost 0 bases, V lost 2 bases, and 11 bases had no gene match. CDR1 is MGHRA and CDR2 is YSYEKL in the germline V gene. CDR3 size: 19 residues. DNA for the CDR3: TGCGCCAGCAGCCAAACCCCTGGGACTAGCGGGCCGAGCTCCTACGAGCAGTACTTC. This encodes CASSQTPGTSGPSSYEQYF.

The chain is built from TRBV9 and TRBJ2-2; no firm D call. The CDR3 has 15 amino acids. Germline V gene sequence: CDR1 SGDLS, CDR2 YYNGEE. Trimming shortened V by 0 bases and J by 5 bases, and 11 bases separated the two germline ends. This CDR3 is CASSVEVLLTGELFF. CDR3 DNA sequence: TGTGCCAGCAGCGTAGAGGTGTTACTTACCGGGGAGCTGTTTTTT.

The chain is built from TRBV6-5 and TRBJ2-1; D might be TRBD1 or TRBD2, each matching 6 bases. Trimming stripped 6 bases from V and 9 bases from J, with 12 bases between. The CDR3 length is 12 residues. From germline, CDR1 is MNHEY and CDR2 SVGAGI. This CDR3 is CASRNGGLEQFF. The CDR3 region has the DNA TGTGCCAGCAGAAACGGGGGCCTTGAGCAGTTCTTC.

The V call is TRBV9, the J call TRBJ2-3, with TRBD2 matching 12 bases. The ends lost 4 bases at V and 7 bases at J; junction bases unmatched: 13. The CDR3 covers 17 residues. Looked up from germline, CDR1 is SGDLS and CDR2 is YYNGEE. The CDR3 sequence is CASSPHSRLAGAHTQYF. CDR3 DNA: TGTGCCAGCAGCCCCCATTCAAGACTAGCGGGAGCACATACGCAGTATTTT.

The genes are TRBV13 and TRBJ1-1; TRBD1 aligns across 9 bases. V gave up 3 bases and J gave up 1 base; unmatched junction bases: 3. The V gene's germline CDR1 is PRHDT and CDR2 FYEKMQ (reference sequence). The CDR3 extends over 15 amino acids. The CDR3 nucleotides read TGTGCCAGCAGCTTTACAGGGGGCGCGAACACTGAAGCTTTCTTT. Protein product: CASSFTGGANTEAFF.

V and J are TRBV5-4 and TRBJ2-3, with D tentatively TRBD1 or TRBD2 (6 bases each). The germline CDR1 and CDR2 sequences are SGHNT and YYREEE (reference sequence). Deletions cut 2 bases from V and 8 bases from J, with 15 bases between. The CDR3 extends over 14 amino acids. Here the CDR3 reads CASSFGGLEVTQYF. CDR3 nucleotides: TGTGCCAGCAGCTTTGGGGGGCTTGAGGTTACGCAGTATTTT. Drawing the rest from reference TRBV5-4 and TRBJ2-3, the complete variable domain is ETGVTQSPTHLIKTRGQQVTLRCSSQSGHNTVSWYQQALGQGPQFIFQYYREEENGRGNFPPRFSGLQFPNYSSELNVNALELDDSALYLCASSFGGLEVTQYFGPGTRLTVL.